The clone carrying this T cell receptor beta chain has a handful of counts. Its specificity is unknown. The data were taken from a study of Ad26.COV2.S vaccination and SARS-CoV-2 variants. Study conclusions and caveats: It was reported that spike-specific CD8+ and CD4+ T cell responses were substantially broad after vaccination.

This sample's treatment: some 19 received Ad26.COV2.S at low or high dose, single or two shots; about 5 received placebo; per-sample allocation not given. Sampling took place 63 days after the first vaccine or placebo injection. Germline V gene data show CDR1 as SGHNT and CDR2 as YYREEE (reference sequence). The CDR3 has 17 residues. The ends were cut back, 4 bases at V and 4 bases at J, with 21 bases in the middle. Sequencing was performed with immunoSEQ multiplex PCR; in TCRdb, only in-frame clones are kept and a portion is missing. The sample has some 520,000 clones, roughly 87% seen once; the top ten hold 9.5% to 15%.

The material was peripheral blood, obtained in a trial of Ad26.COV2.S vaccine versus placebo. This TCR was recovered from a person between 18 and 65 years old who received the Ad26.COV2.S COVID-19 vaccine or a placebo. The rearrangement links TRBV5-4 to TRBJ2-1; D tentatively fits TRBD1 or TRBD2 (7 bases each). The CDR3 sequence is CASSPGGQARSYNEQFF. CDR3 coding DNA: TGTGCCAGCAGCCCGGGAGGACAGGCTAGGTCTTACAATGAGCAGTTCTTC.